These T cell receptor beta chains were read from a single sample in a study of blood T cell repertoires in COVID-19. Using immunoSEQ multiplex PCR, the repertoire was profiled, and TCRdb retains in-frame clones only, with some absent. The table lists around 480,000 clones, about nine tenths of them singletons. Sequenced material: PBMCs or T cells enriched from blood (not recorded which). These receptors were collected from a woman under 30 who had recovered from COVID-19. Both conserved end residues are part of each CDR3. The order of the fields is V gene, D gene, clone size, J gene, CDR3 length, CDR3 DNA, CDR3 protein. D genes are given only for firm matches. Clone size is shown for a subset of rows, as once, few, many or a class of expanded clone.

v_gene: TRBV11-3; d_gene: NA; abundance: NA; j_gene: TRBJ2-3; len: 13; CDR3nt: TGTGCCAGCAGCTTAGACTCTACAGATACGCAGTATTTT; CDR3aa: CASSLDSTDTQYF
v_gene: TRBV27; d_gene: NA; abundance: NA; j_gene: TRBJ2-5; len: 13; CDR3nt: TGTGCCAGCAGTCTCAGGGTCCAAGAGACCCAGTACTTC; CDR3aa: CASSLRVQETQYF
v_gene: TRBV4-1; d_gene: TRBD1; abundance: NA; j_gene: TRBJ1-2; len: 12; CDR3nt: TGCGCCAGCAGCCAAGATGGACAGGTGAACACCTTC; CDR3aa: CASSQDGQVNTF
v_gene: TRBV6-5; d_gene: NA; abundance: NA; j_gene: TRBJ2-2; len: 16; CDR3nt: TGTGCCAGCAGGTACAGGGAGCGGGAATACACCGGGGAGCTGTTTTTT; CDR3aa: CASRYREREYTGELFF
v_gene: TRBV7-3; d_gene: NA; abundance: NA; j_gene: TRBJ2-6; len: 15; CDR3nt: TGTGCCAGCAGCTTTTCAAGCGGATGGGCCAACGTCCTGACTTTC; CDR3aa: CASSFSSGWANVLTF
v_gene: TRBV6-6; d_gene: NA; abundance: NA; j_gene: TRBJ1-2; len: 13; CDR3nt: TGTGCCAGCAGTAAACACAGGGAAGCCGGCTACACCTTC; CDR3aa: CASSKHREAGYTF
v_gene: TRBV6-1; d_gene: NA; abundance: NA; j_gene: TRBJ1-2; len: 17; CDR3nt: TGTGCCAGCAGTGGTAGGACTGAGATCCCAGGGGACTATGGCTACACCTTC; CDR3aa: CASSGRTEIPGDYGYTF
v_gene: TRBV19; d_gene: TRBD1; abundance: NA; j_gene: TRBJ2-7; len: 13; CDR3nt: TGTGCCAGTAGTGCCGGACAGGGCGACGAGCAGTACTTC; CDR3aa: CASSAGQGDEQYF
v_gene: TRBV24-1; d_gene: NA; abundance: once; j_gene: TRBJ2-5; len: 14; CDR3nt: TGTGCCACCAGTGGAATAGGGGCAGGGGAGACCCAGTACTTC; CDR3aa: CATSGIGAGETQYF
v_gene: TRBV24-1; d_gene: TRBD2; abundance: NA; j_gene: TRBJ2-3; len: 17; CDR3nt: TGTGCCACCAGTGGGCCTAGCGGGGGGGCTAGCACAGATACGCAGTATTTT; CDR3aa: CATSGPSGGASTDTQYF
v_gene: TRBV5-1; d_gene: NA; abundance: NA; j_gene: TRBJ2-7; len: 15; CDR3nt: TGCGCCAGCAGCTCCTCGGCGGGGGCTAGCTACGAGCAGTACTTC; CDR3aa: CASSSSAGASYEQYF
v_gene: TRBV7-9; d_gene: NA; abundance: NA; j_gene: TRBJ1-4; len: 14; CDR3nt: TGTGCCAGCAGCTTCGGAGGGCAAAATGAAAAACTGTTTTTT; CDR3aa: CASSFGGQNEKLFF
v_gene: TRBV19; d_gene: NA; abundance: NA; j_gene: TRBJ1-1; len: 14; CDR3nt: TGTGCCAGTAGTTGGGCGGGGGGCGACACTGAAGCTTTCTTT; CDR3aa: CASSWAGGDTEAFF
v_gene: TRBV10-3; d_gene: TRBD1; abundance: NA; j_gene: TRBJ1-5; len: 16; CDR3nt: TGTGCCATCAGTGACAGGACAGGGGGGCAAAATCAGCCCCAGCATTTT; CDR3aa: CAISDRTGGQNQPQHF
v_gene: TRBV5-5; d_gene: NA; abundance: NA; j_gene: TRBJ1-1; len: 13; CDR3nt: TGTGCCAGCAGCGTCGACAGAAACACTGAAGCTTTCTTT; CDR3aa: CASSVDRNTEAFF
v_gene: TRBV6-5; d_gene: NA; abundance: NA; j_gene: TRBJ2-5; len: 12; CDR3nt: TGTGCCAGCAGTTGTGGGAGGGAGACCCAGTACTTC; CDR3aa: CASSCGRETQYF
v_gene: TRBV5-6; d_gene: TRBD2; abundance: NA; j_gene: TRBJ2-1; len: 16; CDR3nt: TGTGCCAGCAGCTTCCGGACTAGCGGCTCCTACAATGAGCAGTTCTTC; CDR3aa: CASSFRTSGSYNEQFF
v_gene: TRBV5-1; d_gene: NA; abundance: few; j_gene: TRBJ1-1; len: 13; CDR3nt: TGCGCCAGCAGCTTGGGGACAAACACTGAAGCTTTCTTT; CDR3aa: CASSLGTNTEAFF
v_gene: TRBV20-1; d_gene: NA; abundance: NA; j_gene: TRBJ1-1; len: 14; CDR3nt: TGCAGTGCTAGTAACGGGGAGGCGAACACTGAAGCTTTCTTT; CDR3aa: CSASNGEANTEAFF
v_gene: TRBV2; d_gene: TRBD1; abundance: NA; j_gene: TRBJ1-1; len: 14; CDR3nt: TGTGCCAGCAGCTTTGGACAGGGGAATACTGAAGCTTTCTTT; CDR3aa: CASSFGQGNTEAFF
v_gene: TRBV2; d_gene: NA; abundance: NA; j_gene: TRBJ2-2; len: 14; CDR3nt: TGTGCCAGCAGCCCGCCAGGGGAAGCAGGGGAGCTGTTTTTT; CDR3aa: CASSPPGEAGELFF
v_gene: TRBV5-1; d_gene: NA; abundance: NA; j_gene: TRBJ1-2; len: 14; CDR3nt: TGCGCCAGCAGCTTGGATTGGGTCGACAGTGGCTACACCTTC; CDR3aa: CASSLDWVDSGYTF
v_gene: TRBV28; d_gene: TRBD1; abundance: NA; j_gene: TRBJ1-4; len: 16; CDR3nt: TGTGCCAGCAGTTCGGACAGGGGTGCAACTAATGAAAAACTGTTTTTT; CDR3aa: CASSSDRGATNEKLFF
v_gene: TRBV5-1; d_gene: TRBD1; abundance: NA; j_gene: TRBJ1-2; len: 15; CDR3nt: TGCGCCAGCAGTACAGGGGACCCTACTAACTATGGCTACACCTTC; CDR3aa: CASSTGDPTNYGYTF
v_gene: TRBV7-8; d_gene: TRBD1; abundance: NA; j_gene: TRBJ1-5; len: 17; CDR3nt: TGTGCCAGCAGCTTAGGGGGACAGGGGTATGGCAATCAGCCCCAGCATTTT; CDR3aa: CASSLGGQGYGNQPQHF
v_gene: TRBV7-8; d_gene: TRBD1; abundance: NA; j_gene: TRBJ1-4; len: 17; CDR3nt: TGTGCCAGCAGCTTTGGGGACAGGGGATCCCCTAATGAAAAACTGTTTTTT; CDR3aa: CASSFGDRGSPNEKLFF
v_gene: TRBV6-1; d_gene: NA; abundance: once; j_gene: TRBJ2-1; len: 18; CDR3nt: TGTGCCAGCAGTGTAAGTCGGACAGAGGGGATGTCGTACAATGAGCAGTTCTTC; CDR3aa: CASSVSRTEGMSYNEQFF
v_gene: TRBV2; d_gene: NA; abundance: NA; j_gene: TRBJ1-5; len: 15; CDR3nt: TGTGCCAGCGCCGGGGGGTCTGGATATAATCAGCCCCAGCATTTT; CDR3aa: CASAGGSGYNQPQHF
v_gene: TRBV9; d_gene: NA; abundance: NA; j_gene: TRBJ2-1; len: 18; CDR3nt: TGTGCCAGCAGCTCGTTAGCACAGGGAGAGAGCTACTACAATGAGCAGTTCTTC; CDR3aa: CASSSLAQGESYYNEQFF
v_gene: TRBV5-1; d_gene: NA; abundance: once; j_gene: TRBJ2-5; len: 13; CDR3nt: TGCGCCAGCAGCCCGGGGTTAGGGGAGACCCAGTACTTC; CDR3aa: CASSPGLGETQYF
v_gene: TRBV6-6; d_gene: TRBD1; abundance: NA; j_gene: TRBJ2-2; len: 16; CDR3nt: TGTGCCAGCAGTTATGGGGGACAGGGTAATCCCGGGGAGCTGTTTTTT; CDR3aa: CASSYGGQGNPGELFF
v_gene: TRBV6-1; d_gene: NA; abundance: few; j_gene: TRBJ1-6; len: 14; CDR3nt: TGTGCCAGCAGTGAGAGGCCGGTTGGTTCACCCCTCCACTTT; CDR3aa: CASSERPVGSPLHF
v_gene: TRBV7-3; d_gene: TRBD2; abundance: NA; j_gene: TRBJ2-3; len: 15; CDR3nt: TGTGCCAGCAGCGGGTCGGGACTACGCACAGATACGCAGTATTTT; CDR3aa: CASSGSGLRTDTQYF
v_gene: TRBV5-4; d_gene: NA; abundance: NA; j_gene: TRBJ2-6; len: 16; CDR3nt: TGTGCCAGCAGCTGGGGGCTGACGTCTGGGGCCAACGTCCTGACTTTC; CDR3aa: CASSWGLTSGANVLTF
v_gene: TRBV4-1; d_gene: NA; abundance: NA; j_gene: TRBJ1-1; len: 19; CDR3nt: TGCGCCAGCAGCCAAGATCTGGCTTTAAGAATAAAGGGGCGCACTGAAGCTTTCTTT; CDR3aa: CASSQDLALRIKGRTEAFF
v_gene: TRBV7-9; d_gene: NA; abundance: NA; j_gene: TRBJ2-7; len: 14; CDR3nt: TGTGCCAGCAGGATGGACAGTCGGTCCTACGAGCAGTACTTC; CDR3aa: CASRMDSRSYEQYF
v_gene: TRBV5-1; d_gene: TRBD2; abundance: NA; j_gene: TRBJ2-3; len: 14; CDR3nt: TGCGCCACCCGGGGGGGGCCTAGCACAGATACGCAGTATTTT; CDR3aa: CATRGGPSTDTQYF
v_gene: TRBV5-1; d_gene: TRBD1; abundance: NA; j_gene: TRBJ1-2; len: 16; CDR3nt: TGCGCCAGCAGCTTATCAGCGACAGGGGGCGCGAAGGGCTACACCTTC; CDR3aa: CASSLSATGGAKGYTF
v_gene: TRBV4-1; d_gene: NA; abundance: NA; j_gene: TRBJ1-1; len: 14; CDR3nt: TGCGCCAGCAGCCCCCCGGGACAGAACACTGAAGCTTTCTTT; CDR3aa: CASSPPGQNTEAFF
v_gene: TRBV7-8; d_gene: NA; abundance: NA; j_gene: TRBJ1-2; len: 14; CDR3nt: TGTGCCAGCAGCTTATTGGGAGCTAACTATGGCTACACCTTC; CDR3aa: CASSLLGANYGYTF